The 28 T cell receptor beta chains below come from one sample, sequenced in a study of blood T cell repertoires in COVID-19. Sequenced by immunoSEQ multiplex PCR; TCRdb stores in-frame clones only, minus some. The table shows roughly 260,000 clones, with about 80% occurring only once. Sequenced material: peripheral blood. The receptors come from a woman at least 80 years old with active or convalescent COVID-19.

The chain employs TRBV28 and TRBJ2-5, with 14 bases lining up with TRBD2. With V trimmed by 5 bases and J by 5 bases, 4 bases remained unmatched. Germline V gene sequence: CDR1 MDHEN, CDR2 SYDVKM. There are 15 residues in the CDR3. CDR3 DNA: TGTGCCAGCAGTGCGGGACTAGCGGGAGTGGAGACCCAGTACTTC. This gives the protein CASSAGLAGVETQYF.

The rearrangement links TRBV2 to TRBJ1-1; weak D call: TRBD1 (6 bases). This CDR3 spans 12 amino acids. The V end was cut by 6 bases, the J end by 8 bases, with 13 bases between. CDR1 SNHLY and CDR2 FYNNEI come from the germline V gene. DNA for the CDR3: TGTGCCAGCAGAGTGACAGGATCCGAAGCTTTCTTT. Amino acids: CASRVTGSEAFF.

The chain uses TRBV5-1 and TRBJ2-3, with 8 bases fitting TRBD2. There are 15 residues in the CDR3. After removal of 3 bases from V and 1 base from J, the junction contained 4 bases not matched to a gene. Germline V gene sequence: CDR1 SGHRS, CDR2 YFSETQ. CDR3 nucleotides: TGCGCCAGCAGCTATAGCGGGGCCGGCACAGATACGCAGTATTTT. Translated, it gives CASSYSGAGTDTQYF.

The chain links TRBV28 to TRBJ1-6; a weak D match, TRBD1 (5 bases). V gave up 3 bases and J gave up 6 bases, with 12 bases separating them. Germline loops: CDR1 MDHEN, CDR2 SYDVKM. The CDR3 extends over 15 amino acids. The CDR3 region has the DNA TGTGCCAGCAGTTTCCAATCACAGGTTAATTCACCCCTCCACTTT. It codes for CASSFQSQVNSPLHF.

J is TRBJ2-3 and V is TRBV3-1 (or the pseudogene TRBV3-2); possible D gene TRBD2, 6 bases. This CDR3 contains 12 residues. Germline values: CDR1 LGHDT, CDR2 YNNKEL (reference sequence). V shed 4 bases and J shed 7 bases, with 9 bases lying between them. As DNA, the CDR3 is TGTGCCAGCAGCCGCGCGGGAAATACGCAGTATTTT. The encoded protein is CASSRAGNTQYF.

The J gene is TRBJ2-1, the V gene TRBV5-5, with D possibly being TRBD1 (6 bases). The germline V gene has CDR1 SGHKS and CDR2 YYEKEE (reference sequence). The CDR3 length is 15 residues. The germline V and J ends were trimmed by 2 bases and 2 bases, with 11 bases remaining between them. The CDR3 nucleotides are TGTGCCAGCAGCTTTGGGCAGGGGACCTACAATGAGCAGTTCTTC. It specifies CASSFGQGTYNEQFF.

The genes are TRBV7-8 and TRBJ1-5; unclear D gene. V lost 3 bases, J lost 0 bases, and 12 bases lay in between. The CDR3 is 16 amino acids. Germline V gene sequence: CDR1 SGHVS, CDR2 FQNEAQ. The CDR3 nucleotides read TGTGCCAGCAGCTTCCAGAGGGTTTATAGCAATCAGCCCCAGCATTTT. This gives the protein CASSFQRVYSNQPQHF. The variable domain in full, completed from reference TRBV7-8 and TRBJ1-5, reads GAGVSQSPRYKVAKRGQDVALRCDPISGHVSLFWYQQALGQGPEFLTYFQNEAQLDKSGLPSDRFFAERPEGSVSTLKIQRTQQEDSAVYLCASSFQRVYSNQPQHFGDGTRLSIL.

This chain uses TRBV9 with TRBJ1-3; D is ambiguous. The CDR3 has 14 amino acids. Germline V gene sequence: CDR1 SGDLS, CDR2 YYNGEE. V lost 0 bases to trimming and J lost 0 bases, with 4 bases between them. The DNA of the CDR3 is TGTGCCAGCAGCGTAGCAGTCTCTGGAAACACCATATATTTT. Translation: CASSVAVSGNTIYF. Supplemented by reference TRBV9 and TRBJ1-3, the full variable domain reads DSGVTQTPKHLITATGQRVTLRCSPRSGDLSVYWYQQSLDQGLQFLIQYYNGEERAKGNILERFSAQQFPDLHSELNLSSLELGDSALYFCASSVAVSGNTIYFGEGSWLTVV.

CDR3 DNA sequence: TGTGCCAGCAGTCGTAATGCAGGGGTTGCTCAGCCCCAGCATTTT. This translates into CASSRNAGVAQPQHF. The chain combines TRBV27 with TRBJ1-5; maybe TRBD1 (6 bases). The CDR3 runs 15 residues. V dropped 5 bases and J dropped 6 bases, with 17 bases sitting between them. Per germline, CDR1 MNHEY and CDR2 SMNVEV (reference sequence).

This chain connects TRBV4-1 to TRBJ2-1, with no clear D. V lost 2 bases and J 12 bases, leaving 14 bases between the germline ends. The CDR3 has 13 residues. The V gene's germline CDR1 is MGHRA and CDR2 YSYEKL. This chain's CDR3 is CASSQSVERRQFF. The CDR3 DNA sequence: TGCGCCAGCAGCCAATCGGTCGAGAGGAGGCAGTTCTTC.

The rearrangement joins TRBV5-1 to TRBJ2-1; 7 bases match TRBD1. Germline V CDR1 and CDR2: SGHRS, YFSETQ. This CDR3 is built from 14 residues. With V trimmed by 0 bases and J by 9 bases, 6 bases remained unmatched. The CDR3 here is CASSLVAGGGEQFF. The CDR3 DNA follows: TGCGCCAGCAGCTTGGTGGCAGGGGGTGGTGAGCAGTTCTTC.

The chain joins TRBV5-1 to TRBJ1-5, with 7 bases fitting TRBD1. With V trimmed by 0 bases and J by 1 base, 1 base remained unmatched. The CDR3 runs 15 residues. Germline V gives CDR1 SGHRS, CDR2 YFSETQ. This chain's CDR3 is CASSLEGQSNQPQHF. CDR3 sequence (DNA): TGCGCCAGCAGCTTGGAGGGACAGAGCAATCAGCCCCAGCATTTT.

This sequence joins TRBV5-1 and TRBJ2-7; perhaps TRBD2 as D (6 bases). Trimming pared 4 bases from V and 0 bases from J, leaving 14 bases between. The CDR3 totals 15 residues. The germline CDR1 and CDR2 sequences are SGHRS and YFSETQ. CDR3 protein: CASSLGAGSSYEQYF. The CDR3 DNA reads as TGCGCCAGCAGCCTGGGAGCGGGTAGCTCCTACGAGCAGTACTTC.

The chain joins TRBV18 to TRBJ1-4, with a tentative D call TRBD1 (5 bases). The germline V and J ends were trimmed by 5 bases and 6 bases, with 13 bases remaining between them. The germline V gene encodes CDR1 KGHSH and CDR2 LQKENI. The CDR3 is made up of 14 amino acids. CDR3 in DNA: TGTGCCAGCTCAGTAGGGGCGGTGGATGAAAAACTGTTTTTT. As protein: CASSVGAVDEKLFF.

This clone was counted only a few times. This chain joins TRBV18 and TRBJ1-1; no clear D. Germline CDR1 reads KGHSH; CDR2 reads LQKENI. Between the trimmed V and J ends, which lost 1 base and 1 base, there was a span of 7 bases. This CDR3 is 14 amino acids long. CDR3 protein: CASSPQFQNTEAFF. CDR3 nucleotide sequence: TGTGCCAGCTCACCACAATTCCAGAACACTGAAGCTTTCTTT.

The chain has TRBV10-3 and TRBJ2-5; 8 bases fit TRBD2. Germline values: CDR1 ENHRY, CDR2 SYGVKD. The CDR3 spans 16 residues. After removal of 6 bases from V and 4 bases from J, the junction contained 13 bases not matched to a gene. The CDR3 region has the DNA TGTGCCATCAGCCCTGCTGAACTTCTAGCGGGAGAGACCCAGTACTTC. This gives the protein CAISPAELLAGETQYF.

This chain uses TRBV12-3 or TRBV12-4 with TRBJ2-7, with 12 bases fitting TRBD2. There are 12 residues in the CDR3. The J segment lost 12 bases and the V segment lost 3 bases, leaving 3 bases of the junction unmatched. CDR3 residues: CASSLLAGGVYF. In DNA, the CDR3 is TGTGCCAGCAGTTTGCTAGCGGGAGGGGTGTACTTC.

The CDR3 sequence: CATRPGSSGNTIYF. CDR3 in DNA: TGCGCCACCCGACCGGGGAGCTCTGGAAACACCATATATTTT. V is TRBV10-1 and J is TRBJ1-3; D is unclear. Per the germline V gene, CDR1 is WNHNN and CDR2 is SYGVQD (reference sequence). This CDR3 has 14 residues. Between the trimmed V and J ends, which lost 10 bases and 0 bases, there was a span of 13 bases.

This clone has just a few counts. The chain couples TRBV28 to TRBJ1-2; TRBD1 matches 9 bases. With V trimmed by 4 bases and J by 4 bases, 4 bases remained unmatched. Germline assignment: CDR1 MDHEN and CDR2 SYDVKM. CDR3 length: 14 amino acids. The CDR3 bases are TGTGCCAGCAGTTGGGGGGGACAGGGCTATGGCTACACCTTC. Translated, it gives CASSWGGQGYGYTF.

The J gene is TRBJ1-5, the V gene TRBV19; D is unresolved. CDR3 size: 17 residues. CDR1 is LNHDA and CDR2 is SQIVND in the germline V gene (reference sequence). V was pared by 9 bases and J by 1 base, with 22 bases between. The CDR3: CASSRTGTPGSNQPQHF. CDR3 sequence (DNA): TGTGCCAGCTCCAGGACGGGAACCCCTGGGAGCAATCAGCCCCAGCATTTT.

The sample holds many counts of this clone. This sequence joins TRBV7-9 and TRBJ1-6; 7 nucleotides line up with TRBD1. The CDR3 runs 16 residues. The V and J ends lost 3 bases and 7 bases, in that order; junction bases with no gene match: 9. In germline, CDR1 is SEHNR, CDR2 FQNEAQ (reference sequence). This CDR3 is CASSFLGTEQNSPLHF. The CDR3 DNA follows: TGTGCCAGCAGCTTCTTAGGGACAGAACAGAATTCACCCCTCCACTTT.

The CDR3 reads CASSVGLGSGNQPQHF. CDR3 nucleotides: TGTGCCAGCAGCGTAGGCTTAGGGAGCGGCAATCAGCCCCAGCATTTT. The gene calls are TRBV9 and TRBJ1-5; D gene unclear. V lost 0 bases and J 2 bases, leaving 12 bases between the germline ends. Germline lookup yields CDR1 SGDLS and CDR2 YYNGEE. This CDR3 region has 16 residues.

This chain links TRBV3-1 (or the pseudogene TRBV3-2) with TRBJ1-4; 9 nucleotides line up with TRBD1. The ends lost 3 bases at V and 7 bases at J; junction bases unmatched: 6. The CDR3 has 15 residues. From germline, CDR1 is LGHDT and CDR2 YNNKEL (reference sequence). The CDR3 spells CASSHRTGAFEKLFF. The CDR3 DNA reads as TGTGCCAGCAGCCACCGGACAGGGGCGTTTGAAAAACTGTTTTTT.

The CDR3 nucleotides are TGTGCCAGCAGCCCGATATGGACAGACACCGTCAATGAAAAACTGTTTTTT. Amino acid sequence: CASSPIWTDTVNEKLFF. The J gene is TRBJ1-4, the V gene TRBV5-6; weak D call: TRBD1 (6 bases). The CDR3 has 17 amino acids. Deletions cut 4 bases from V and 5 bases from J, with 21 bases between. Germline V lookup: CDR1 SGHDT, CDR2 YYEEEE.

This chain joins TRBV30 and TRBJ1-1; 7 nucleotides align to TRBD1. The germline V gene has CDR1 GTSNPN and CDR2 SVGIG (reference sequence). There are 13 residues in the CDR3. J was trimmed by 6 bases and V by 3 bases; bases with no gene match: 7. The CDR3 sequence is CAWRSGGWAEAFF. The CDR3 DNA reads TGTGCCTGGAGGTCAGGGGGTTGGGCTGAAGCTTTCTTT.

Only one count was recorded for this clone. The chain joins TRBV18 to TRBJ1-1; TRBD1 matches at 8 bases. CDR3 length: 16 amino acids. Germline lookup yields CDR1 KGHSH and CDR2 LQKENI. V lost 6 bases to trimming and J lost 2 bases; unmatched junction nucleotides: 11. The CDR3 bases are TGTGCCAGCTCCCTAAACCGGCAGGGGGCAAACACTGAAGCTTTCTTT. It encodes CASSLNRQGANTEAFF.

The chain combines TRBV9 with TRBJ2-7; 10 bases align to TRBD2. The CDR3 has 16 amino acids. From germline, CDR1 is SGDLS and CDR2 YYNGEE. Losses at the gene ends were 0 bases for V and 4 bases for J; bases not matched to a gene: 7. The DNA for the CDR3 is TGTGCCAGCAGCGTAGCGGGGCTAGCGGGAGTTTACGAGCAGTACTTC. Protein: CASSVAGLAGVYEQYF.

The chain carries TRBV3-1 (or the pseudogene TRBV3-2) and TRBJ1-5; 7 bases align to TRBD1. CDR3 size: 15 residues. The germline V gene encodes CDR1 LGHDT and CDR2 YNNKEL (reference sequence). Trimming at V came to 3 bases and at J to 3 bases, leaving 5 bases not matched to a gene. DNA of the CDR3: TGTGCCAGCAGCCAGACAGGGATCTCCAATCAGCCCCAGCATTTT. This codes for CASSQTGISNQPQHF.